The next 18 T cell receptor beta chains were all read from a single sample in a study of regulatory T cells in long-lasting Graves disease. The sample's time point: newly diagnosed GD, antithyroid drugs for less than 3 months. PBMCs provided the RNA from which the TCR library was made. Arm-PCR with iRepertoire HTBI primers amplified the CDR3 regions for these TCR beta libraries. Using its own MiXCR run on the multiplex PCR reads, TCRdb lists one record per CDR3 protein. This sample yields 400,000 to 450,000 distinct CDR3 sequences, of which about 15% are seen a single time; over 15% belongs to the top ten. In addition, the sample was reused for a study of T cells in Graves' hyperthyroidism and ophthalmopathy.

This specimen was peripheral blood mononuclear cells (PBMCs), taken at new diagnosis, from a patient treated with antithyroid drugs. The receptors were gathered from a woman in her twenties or thirties with Graves disease.

This clonotype was observed a few times. CDR3 bases: TGTGCCAGCAGCGCCGGACTAGCGTACTACAATGAGCAGTTCTTC. Residues: CASSAGLAYYNEQFF. J is TRBJ2-1 and V is TRBV9; 9 bases match TRBD2. The CDR3 spans 15 residues. Trimming at V came to 3 bases and at J to 3 bases, leaving 4 bases not matched to a gene. CDR1 SGDLS and CDR2 YYNGEE come from the germline V gene.

This clonotype has a count of ten or more. DNA of the CDR3: TGTGCCAGCAGTTACTTCCCCTGGCGGGAGGTCACAGATACGCAGTATTTT. This codes for CASSYFPWREVTDTQYF. The chain uses TRBV6-2 or TRBV6-3 and TRBJ2-3; TRBD2 matches at 8 bases. Trimming removed 1 base from V and 2 bases from J; junction bases left unmatched: 8. The CDR3 runs 17 residues. Per germline, CDR1 MNHEY and CDR2 SVGEGT.

Only a few counts were recorded for this clonotype. The V call is TRBV28, the J call TRBJ1-5; perhaps TRBD1 as D (5 bases). Germline CDR1 reads MDHEN; CDR2 reads SYDVKM. The CDR3 runs to 14 residues. V was trimmed by 6 bases and J by 6 bases, leaving 15 bases between them. The DNA of the CDR3 is TGTGCCAGCAGGCCAGGGATCGTCGGTCAGCCCCAGCATTTT. Translating gives CASRPGIVGQPQHF.

The table lists this clonotype with many counts. The chain combines TRBV5-1 with TRBJ1-1; unclear D gene. Trimming took off 3 bases at V and 1 base at J, with 10 bases between the two ends. CDR1 and CDR2 (germline): SGHRS, YFSETQ. The CDR3 loop spans 14 amino acids. CDR3 residues: CASSSPTPNTEAFF. Written as DNA, the CDR3 is TGCGCCAGCAGCTCGCCTACACCGAACACTGAAGCTTTCTTT.

This clonotype was recorded at least ten times. The V call is TRBV2, the J call TRBJ1-1; no definite D call. CDR3 length: 13 amino acids. The V gene lost 1 base and the J gene lost 0 bases, with 3 bases spanning the gap. Germline values: CDR1 SNHLY, CDR2 FYNNEI. The CDR3 protein is CASSEEVNTEAFF. In DNA, the CDR3 is TGTGCCAGCAGTGAAGAGGTGAACACTGAAGCTTTCTTT. Full variable domain (remainder filled in from reference TRBV2 and TRBJ1-1): EPEVTQTPSHQVTQMGQEVILRCVPISNHLYFYWYRQILGQKVEFLVSFYNNEISEKSEIFDDQFSVERPDGSNFTLKIRSTKLEDSAMYFCASSEEVNTEAFFGQGTRLTVV.

This clonotype showed up many times. The chain recombines TRBV10-3 with TRBJ2-7; perhaps TRBD2 as D (5 bases). Between the trimmed V and J ends, which lost 4 bases and 0 bases, there was a span of 13 bases. The CDR3 totals 15 residues. Germline V CDR1 and CDR2: ENHRY, SYGVKD. The CDR3 bases are TGTGCCATCAGTGGGGAGCGAGTGTCCTCCTACGAGCAGTACTTC. Amino acids: CAISGERVSSYEQYF.

In its sample, this clonotype was seen many times. The chain combines TRBV7-2 with TRBJ1-3; no definite D call. This CDR3 is built from 12 residues. The germline V gene has CDR1 SGHTA and CDR2 FQGNSA. V was trimmed by 6 bases and J by 1 base, leaving 4 bases between them. CDR3 sequence reads: CASRLSGNTIYF. DNA of the CDR3: TGTGCCAGCAGGCTATCTGGAAACACCATATATTTT.

This clonotype was counted a few times. The chain is built from TRBV2 and TRBJ2-7; no clear D. Germline V gives CDR1 SNHLY, CDR2 FYNNEI. Trimming removed 8 bases from V and 7 bases from J, with 9 bases in between. The CDR3 has 10 amino acids. CDR3 in amino acids: CASSGLEQYF. The DNA for the CDR3 is TGTGCCAGCTCTGGGCTTGAGCAGTACTTC.

In its sample, this clonotype was seen a few times. This rearrangement joins TRBV5-1 to TRBJ2-2, with a possible D match to TRBD2 (6 bases). V was trimmed by 1 base and J by 4 bases, leaving 20 bases between them. This CDR3 contains 18 residues. Germline CDR1 and CDR2: SGHRS and YFSETQ. The CDR3 coding sequence is TGCGCCAGCAGCTTGAGTGGCGGGATATCCGGTTCCACCGGGGAGCTGTTTTTT. Translation gives CASSLSGGISGSTGELFF.

This clonotype was found a few times. V is TRBV10-3 and J is TRBJ2-5; TRBD1 is a possible D gene (6 bases). With 4 bases removed from V and 7 bases from J, the gap between germline ends came to 16 bases. The CDR3 is 14 residues long. Germline loops: CDR1 ENHRY, CDR2 SYGVKD. Here the CDR3 reads CAISGTVERGTQYF. DNA for the CDR3: TGTGCCATCAGTGGGACAGTGGAAAGGGGGACCCAGTACTTC.

This clonotype was counted between two and nine times. The gene calls are TRBV6-1 and TRBJ2-1, with TRBD1 matching over 9 bases. This CDR3 has 13 amino acids. V lost 6 bases, J lost 8 bases, and 5 bases stayed unmatched. Germline CDR1 MNHNS, CDR2 SASEGT. The CDR3 region has the DNA TGTGCCAGCAGCCGGGACAGGGTTGATGAGCAGTTCTTC. Translating it yields CASSRDRVDEQFF.

Of note for this clonotype: Given a far larger clone just one base away, this is likely a sequencing read error. The J gene is TRBJ1-1, the V gene TRBV28, with 11 nucleotides matching TRBD1. The CDR3 is made up of 14 amino acids. Per germline, CDR1 MDHEN and CDR2 SYDVKM. In DNA form, the CDR3 reads TGTGTCAGCAGCCGGGACAGGGGGGGCGCTGAAGCTTTCTTT. It specifies CVSSRDRGGAEAFF.

The chain carries TRBV18 and TRBJ2-5, with no clear D. The V end was cut by 3 bases, the J end by 11 bases, with 19 bases between. Germline CDR1 KGHSH, CDR2 LQKENI. This CDR3 is built from 14 residues. The CDR3 loop reads CASSPQSYYNEQYF. The CDR3 DNA reads TGTGCCAGCTCACCCCAGAGCTACTACAATGAGCAGTACTTC.

Many counts were recorded for this clonotype. The CDR3 DNA is TGTGCCAGCAGCCAGCTAAGCCAGAACACAGATACGCAGTATTTT. It specifies CASSQLSQNTDTQYF. The rearrangement uses TRBV16 and TRBJ2-3, with unresolved D. Germline lookup yields CDR1 KGHSY and CDR2 FQNENV. The CDR3 has 15 amino acids. V dropped 3 bases and J dropped 2 bases, with 12 bases sitting between them. Using reference TRBV16 and TRBJ2-3 for the parts outside the CDR3, the full variable domain is GEEVAQTPKHLVRGEGQKAKLYCAPIKGHSYVFWYQQVLKNEFKFLISFQNENVFDETGMPKERFSAKCLPNSPCSLEIQATKLEDSAVYFCASSQLSQNTDTQYFGPGTRLTVL.

In this sample, this clonotype turned up many times. The CDR3 loop reads CASTGTGVPGELFF. Here the CDR3 DNA reads TGTGCCAGTACCGGGACAGGGGTTCCCGGGGAGCTGTTTTTT. The chain carries TRBV27 and TRBJ2-2; 10 bases are a match to TRBD1. CDR1 and CDR2 from the germline V gene are MNHEY and SMNVEV (reference sequence). V gave up 9 bases and J gave up 6 bases; unmatched junction bases: 7. The CDR3 has 14 amino acids.

This clonotype was observed at least ten times. This chain joins TRBV27 and TRBJ1-1, with TRBD1 matching over 7 bases. Germline V gene sequence: CDR1 MNHEY, CDR2 SMNVEV (reference sequence). The CDR3 sequence is 16 residues long. J gave up 3 bases and V 0 bases, and 7 bases lay outside the gene matches. The CDR3 region has the DNA TGTGCCAGCAGTTTATCTCCGACAGGGTTGGACACTGAAGCTTTCTTT. As protein: CASSLSPTGLDTEAFF.

Note on this clonotype: A clone one base away is much larger, so this may be a read error. The chain links TRBV9 to TRBJ2-7, with TRBD2 identical over 7 bases. The CDR3 sequence is 13 residues long. Germline lookup yields CDR1 SGDLS and CDR2 YYNGEE. The trim removed 3 bases at V and 7 bases at J, leaving 7 bases unmatched. CDR3 protein: CASSDGGSGEQYF. In DNA, the CDR3 is TGTGCCAGCAGCGACGGGGGGAGCGGGGAGCAGTACTTC.

The chain is built from TRBV15 and TRBJ2-2; 8 bases are a match to TRBD1. The CDR3 is 16 amino acids. Trimming cost V 2 bases and J 5 bases; bases outside gene matches: 7. Germline assignment: CDR1 LNHNV and CDR2 YYDKDF (reference sequence). CDR3 protein: CATSRRDRRLTGELFF. CDR3 in DNA: TGTGCCACCAGCAGACGGGACAGGAGGTTAACCGGGGAGCTGTTTTTT.